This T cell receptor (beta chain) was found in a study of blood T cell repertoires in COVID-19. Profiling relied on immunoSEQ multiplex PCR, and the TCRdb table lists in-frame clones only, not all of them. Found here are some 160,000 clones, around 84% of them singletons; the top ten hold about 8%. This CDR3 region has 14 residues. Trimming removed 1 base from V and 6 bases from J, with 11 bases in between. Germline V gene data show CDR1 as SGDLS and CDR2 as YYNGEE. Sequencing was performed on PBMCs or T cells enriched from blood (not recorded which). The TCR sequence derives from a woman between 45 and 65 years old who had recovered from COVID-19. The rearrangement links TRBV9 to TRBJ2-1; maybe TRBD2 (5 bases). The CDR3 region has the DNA TGTGCCAGCAGCGTACTTGAGGGTTCCAATGAGCAGTTCTTC. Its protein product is CASSVLEGSNEQFF. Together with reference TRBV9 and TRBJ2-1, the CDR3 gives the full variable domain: DSGVTQTPKHLITATGQRVTLRCSPRSGDLSVYWYQQSLDQGLQFLIQYYNGEERAKGNILERFSAQQFPDLHSELNLSSLELGDSALYFCASSVLEGSNEQFFGPGTRLTVL.